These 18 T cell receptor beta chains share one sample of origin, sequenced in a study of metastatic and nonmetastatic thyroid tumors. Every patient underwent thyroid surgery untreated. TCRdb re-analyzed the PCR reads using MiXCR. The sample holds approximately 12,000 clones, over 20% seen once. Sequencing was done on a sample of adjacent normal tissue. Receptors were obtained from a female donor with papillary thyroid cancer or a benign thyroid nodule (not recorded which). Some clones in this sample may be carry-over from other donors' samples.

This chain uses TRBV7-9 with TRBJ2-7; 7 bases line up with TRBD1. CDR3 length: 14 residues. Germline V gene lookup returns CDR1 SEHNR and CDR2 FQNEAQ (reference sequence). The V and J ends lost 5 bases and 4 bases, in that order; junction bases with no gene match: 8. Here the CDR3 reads CASSRTGTEYEQYF. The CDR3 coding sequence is TGTGCCAGCAGCAGAACCGGGACAGAGTACGAGCAGTACTTC.

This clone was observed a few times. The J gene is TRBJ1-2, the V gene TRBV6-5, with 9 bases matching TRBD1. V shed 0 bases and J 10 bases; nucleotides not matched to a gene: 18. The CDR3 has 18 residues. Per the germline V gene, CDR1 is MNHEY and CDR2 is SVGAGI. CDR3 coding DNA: TGTGCCAGCAGTTACTCGACGGACAGGGGACGATATTGTGATGACTACACCTTC. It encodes CASSYSTDRGRYCDDYTF.

The CDR3 sequence is CASSISTGWGTGELFF. CDR3 DNA: TGTGCCAGTAGTATCTCGACAGGGTGGGGCACCGGGGAGCTGTTTTTT. The chain recombines TRBV19 with TRBJ2-2, with 7 bases matching TRBD1. The V gene end was trimmed by 3 bases and the J gene end by 4 bases; junction bases not matched to a gene: 8. Germline V gene data show CDR1 as LNHDA and CDR2 as SQIVND (reference sequence). The CDR3 runs to 16 residues.

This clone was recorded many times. The CDR3 region is CASSPLANTEAFF. The CDR3 coding sequence is TGTGCCAGCTCACCACTGGCGAACACTGAAGCTTTCTTT. V is TRBV18 and J is TRBJ1-1; no firm D call. The CDR3 is made up of 13 amino acids. With 1 base removed from V and 1 base from J, the gap between germline ends came to 4 bases. Per the germline V gene, CDR1 is KGHSH and CDR2 is LQKENI.

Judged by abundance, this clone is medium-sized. The CDR3 is CASSRQRGTEAFF. CDR3 nucleotide sequence: TGTGCCAGCAGTCGACAGCGGGGCACTGAAGCTTTCTTT. This sequence joins TRBV28 and TRBJ1-1; tentative D call: TRBD1 (5 bases). This CDR3 comprises 13 residues. Germline-derived CDR1 and CDR2 are MDHEN and SYDVKM. Trimming shortened V by 5 bases and J by 4 bases, and 11 bases separated the two germline ends.

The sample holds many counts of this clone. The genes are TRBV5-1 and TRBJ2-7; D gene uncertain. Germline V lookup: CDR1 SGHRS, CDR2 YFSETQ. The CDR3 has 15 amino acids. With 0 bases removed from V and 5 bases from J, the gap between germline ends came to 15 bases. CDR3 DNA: TGCGCCAGCAGCTTGGTAGCAGCCCGGGCCCACGAGCAGTACTTC. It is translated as CASSLVAARAHEQYF.

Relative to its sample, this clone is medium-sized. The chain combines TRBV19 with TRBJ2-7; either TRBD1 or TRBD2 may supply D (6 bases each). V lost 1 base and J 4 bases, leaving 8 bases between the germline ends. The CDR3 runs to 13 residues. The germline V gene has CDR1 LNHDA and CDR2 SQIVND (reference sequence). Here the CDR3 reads CASSIGGAYEQYF. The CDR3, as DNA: TGTGCCAGTAGTATAGGGGGGGCTTACGAGCAGTACTTC.

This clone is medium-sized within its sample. This chain's CDR3 is CASAEETQYF. DNA for the CDR3: TGTGCCAGCGCCGAGGAGACCCAGTACTTC. The chain combines TRBV2 with TRBJ2-5; D is ambiguous. This CDR3 comprises 10 residues. V lost 8 bases and J 5 bases, leaving 6 bases between the germline ends. Germline CDR1 reads SNHLY; CDR2 reads FYNNEI.

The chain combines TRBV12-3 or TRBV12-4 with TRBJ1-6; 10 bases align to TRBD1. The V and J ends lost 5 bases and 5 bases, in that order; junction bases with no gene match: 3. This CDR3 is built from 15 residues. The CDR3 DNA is TGTGCCAGCAGTCCGGGGACAGGGGATAATTCACCCCTCCACTTT. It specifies CASSPGTGDNSPLHF.

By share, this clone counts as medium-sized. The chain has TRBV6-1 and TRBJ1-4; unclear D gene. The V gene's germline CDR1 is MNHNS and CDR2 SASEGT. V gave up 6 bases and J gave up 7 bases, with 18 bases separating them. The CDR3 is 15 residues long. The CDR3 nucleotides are TGTGCCAGCAGACTAAAGCGTGCATCGGGTGAAAAACTGTTTTTT. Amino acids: CASRLKRASGEKLFF.

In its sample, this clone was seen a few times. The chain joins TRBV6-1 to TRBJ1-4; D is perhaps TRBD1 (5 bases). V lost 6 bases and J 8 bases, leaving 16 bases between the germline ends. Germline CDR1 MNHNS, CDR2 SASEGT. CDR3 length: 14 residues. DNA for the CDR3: TGTGCCAGCAGGGGCGGGCAGGGAGGAGAAAAACTGTTTTTT. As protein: CASRGGQGGEKLFF.

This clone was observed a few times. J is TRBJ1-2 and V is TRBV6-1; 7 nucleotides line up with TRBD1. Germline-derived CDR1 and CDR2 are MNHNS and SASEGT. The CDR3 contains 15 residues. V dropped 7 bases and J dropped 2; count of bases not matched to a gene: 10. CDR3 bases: TGTGCCAGCAACATAGGAGGGGGCCAGAACTATGGCTACACCTTC. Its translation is CASNIGGGQNYGYTF.

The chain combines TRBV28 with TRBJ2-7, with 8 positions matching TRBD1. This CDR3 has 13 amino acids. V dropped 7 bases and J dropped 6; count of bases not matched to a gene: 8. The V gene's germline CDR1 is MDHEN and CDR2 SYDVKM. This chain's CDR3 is CASTSGGAGEQYF. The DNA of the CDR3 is TGTGCCAGCACTTCAGGGGGCGCAGGCGAGCAGTACTTC.

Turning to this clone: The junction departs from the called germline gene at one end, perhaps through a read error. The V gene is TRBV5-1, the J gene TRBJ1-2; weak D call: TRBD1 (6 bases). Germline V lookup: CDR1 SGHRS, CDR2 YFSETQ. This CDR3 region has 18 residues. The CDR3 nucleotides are TGCGCCATCAGCTTGGGGACCGGGACATGGATTCCTAACTATGGCTACACCTTC. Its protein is CAISLGTGTWIPNYGYTF.

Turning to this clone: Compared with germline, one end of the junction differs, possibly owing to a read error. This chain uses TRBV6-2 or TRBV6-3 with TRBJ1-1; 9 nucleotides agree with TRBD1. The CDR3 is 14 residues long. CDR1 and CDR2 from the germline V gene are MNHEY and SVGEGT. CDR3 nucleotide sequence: TGTGCCAGCAGTTACGGGACAGGGAACACTGAAGCTTTTTTT. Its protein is CASSYGTGNTEAFF.

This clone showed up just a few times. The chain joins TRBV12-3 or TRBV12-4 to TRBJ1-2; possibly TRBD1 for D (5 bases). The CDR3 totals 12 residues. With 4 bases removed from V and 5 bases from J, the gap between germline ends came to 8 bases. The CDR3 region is CASSSGGYGYTF. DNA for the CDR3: TGTGCCAGCAGTTCTGGGGGATATGGCTACACCTTC.

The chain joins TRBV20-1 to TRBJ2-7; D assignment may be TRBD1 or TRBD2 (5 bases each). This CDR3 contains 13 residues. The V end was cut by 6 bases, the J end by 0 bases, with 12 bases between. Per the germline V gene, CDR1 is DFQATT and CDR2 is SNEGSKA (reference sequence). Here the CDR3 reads CSAWDVYSYEQYF. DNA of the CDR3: TGCAGTGCGTGGGACGTCTACTCCTACGAGCAGTACTTC.

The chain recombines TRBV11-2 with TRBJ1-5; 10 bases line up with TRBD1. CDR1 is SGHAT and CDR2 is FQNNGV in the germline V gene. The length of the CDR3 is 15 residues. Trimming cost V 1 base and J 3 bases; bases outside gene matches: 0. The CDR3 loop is CASSLGQGANQPQHF. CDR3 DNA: TGTGCCAGCAGCTTAGGACAGGGGGCCAATCAGCCCCAGCATTTT.